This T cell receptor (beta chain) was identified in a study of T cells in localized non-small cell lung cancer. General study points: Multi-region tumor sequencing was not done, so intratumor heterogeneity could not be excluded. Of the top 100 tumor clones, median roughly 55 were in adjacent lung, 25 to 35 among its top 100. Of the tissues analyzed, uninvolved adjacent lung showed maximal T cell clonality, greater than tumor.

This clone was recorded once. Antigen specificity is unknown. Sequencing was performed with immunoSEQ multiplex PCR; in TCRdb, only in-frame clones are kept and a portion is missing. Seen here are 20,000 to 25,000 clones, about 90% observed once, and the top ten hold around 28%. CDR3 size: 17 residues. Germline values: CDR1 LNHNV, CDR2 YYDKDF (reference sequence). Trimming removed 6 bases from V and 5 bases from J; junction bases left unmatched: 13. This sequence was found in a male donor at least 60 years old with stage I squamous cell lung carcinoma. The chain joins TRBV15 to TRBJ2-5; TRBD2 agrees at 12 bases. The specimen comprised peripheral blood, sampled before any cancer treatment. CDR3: CATRQWSSGGAGETQYF. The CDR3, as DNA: TGTGCCACCAGGCAGTGGTCTAGCGGGGGGGCCGGGGAGACCCAGTACTTC.